This TCR beta chain was sequenced for a study of T cell responses to AZD1222 COVID-19 vaccine. Study results and caveats: Seropositive status at baseline applied to only six AZD1222 recipients.

As to this clone: Its antigen is not known.

V was pared by 0 bases and J by 5 bases, with 17 bases between. Germline values: CDR1 MNHEY, CDR2 SVGEGT. The CDR3 has 16 amino acids. Repertoires were generated with immunoSEQ multiplex PCR, while TCRdb's copy carries only in-frame clones and drops some. The table shows some 150,000 clones, with 89% occurring only once. V usage is TRBV6-2 or TRBV6-3 and J usage is TRBJ2-7; D is ambiguous. The source was peripheral blood, collected on day 0 of AZD1222 vaccination. The clonotype was recovered from an adult in good health. CDR3 residues: CASSYSTSSPGNEQYF. DNA for the CDR3: TGTGCCAGCAGTTACTCGACGTCATCACCTGGCAACGAGCAGTACTTC.